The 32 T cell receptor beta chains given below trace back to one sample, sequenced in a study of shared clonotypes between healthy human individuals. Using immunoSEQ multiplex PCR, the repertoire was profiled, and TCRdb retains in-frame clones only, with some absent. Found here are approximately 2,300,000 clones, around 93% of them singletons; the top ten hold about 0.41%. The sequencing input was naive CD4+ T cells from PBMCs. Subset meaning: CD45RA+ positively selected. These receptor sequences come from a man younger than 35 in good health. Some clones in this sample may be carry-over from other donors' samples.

As DNA, the CDR3 is TGCGCCAGCAGCACCCTTCCGGCCTACGAGCAGTACTTC. It translates to CASSTLPAYEQYF. The chain uses TRBV4-1 and TRBJ2-7; D call uncertain. Germline lookup yields CDR1 MGHRA and CDR2 YSYEKL. The CDR3 sequence is 13 residues long. The germline V and J ends were trimmed by 5 bases and 2 bases, with 10 bases remaining between them.

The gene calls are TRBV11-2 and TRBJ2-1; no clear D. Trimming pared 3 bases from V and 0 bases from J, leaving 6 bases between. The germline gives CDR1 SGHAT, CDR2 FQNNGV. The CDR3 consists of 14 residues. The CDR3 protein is CASSFLSSYNEQFF. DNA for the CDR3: TGTGCCAGCAGCTTCCTTAGCTCCTACAATGAGCAGTTCTTC.

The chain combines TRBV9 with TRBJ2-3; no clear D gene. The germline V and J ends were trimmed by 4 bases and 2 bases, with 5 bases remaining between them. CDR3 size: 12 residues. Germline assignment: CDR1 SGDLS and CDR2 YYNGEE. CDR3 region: CASSINTDTQYF. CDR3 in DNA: TGTGCCAGCAGCATAAACACAGATACGCAGTATTTT.

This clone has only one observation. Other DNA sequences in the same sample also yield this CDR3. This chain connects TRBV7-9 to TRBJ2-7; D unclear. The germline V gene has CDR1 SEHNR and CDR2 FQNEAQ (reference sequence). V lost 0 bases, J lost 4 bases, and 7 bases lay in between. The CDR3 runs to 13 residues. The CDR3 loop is CASSLAVGYEQYF. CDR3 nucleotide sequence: TGTGCCAGCAGCTTAGCGGTAGGGTACGAGCAGTACTTC.

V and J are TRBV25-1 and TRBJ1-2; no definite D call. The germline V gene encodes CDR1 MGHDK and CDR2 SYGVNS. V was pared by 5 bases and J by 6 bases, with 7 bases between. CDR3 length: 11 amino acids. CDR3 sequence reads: CASSWGNGYTF. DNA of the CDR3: TGTGCCAGCAGTTGGGGAAATGGCTACACCTTC.

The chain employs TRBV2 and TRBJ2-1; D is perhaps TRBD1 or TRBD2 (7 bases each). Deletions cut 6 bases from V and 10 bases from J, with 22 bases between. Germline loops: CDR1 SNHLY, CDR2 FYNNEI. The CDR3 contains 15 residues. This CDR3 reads CASSYEGAGAFEQFF. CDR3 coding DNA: TGTGCCAGCAGCTACGAGGGGGCGGGGGCTTTCGAGCAGTTCTTC.

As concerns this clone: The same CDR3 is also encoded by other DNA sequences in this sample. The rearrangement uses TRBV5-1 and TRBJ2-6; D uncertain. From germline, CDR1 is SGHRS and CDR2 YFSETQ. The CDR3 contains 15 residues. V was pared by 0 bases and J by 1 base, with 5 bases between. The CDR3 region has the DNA TGCGCCAGCAGCTTGGTGGCTTCTGGGGCCAACGTCCTGACTTTC. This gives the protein CASSLVASGANVLTF.

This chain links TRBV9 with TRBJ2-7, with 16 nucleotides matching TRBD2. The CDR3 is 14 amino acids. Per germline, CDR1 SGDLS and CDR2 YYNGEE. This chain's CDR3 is CASSGIGTSGRASV. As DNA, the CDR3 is TGTGCCAGCAGCGGCATCGGGACTAGCGGGAGGGCTTCTGTC.

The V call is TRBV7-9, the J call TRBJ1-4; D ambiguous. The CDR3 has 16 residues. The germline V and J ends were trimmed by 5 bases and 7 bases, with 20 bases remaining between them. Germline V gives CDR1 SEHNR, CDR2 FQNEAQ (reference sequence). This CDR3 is CASSLSGPRRGEKLFF. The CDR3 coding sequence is TGTGCCAGCAGCCTCTCCGGGCCCCGGAGAGGTGAAAAACTGTTTTTT.

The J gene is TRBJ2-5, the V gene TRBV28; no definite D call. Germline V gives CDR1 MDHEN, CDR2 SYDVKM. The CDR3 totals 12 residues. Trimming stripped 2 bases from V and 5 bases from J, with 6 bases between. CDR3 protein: CASSLNLETQYF. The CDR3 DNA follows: TGTGCCAGCAGTTTAAACTTGGAGACCCAGTACTTC.

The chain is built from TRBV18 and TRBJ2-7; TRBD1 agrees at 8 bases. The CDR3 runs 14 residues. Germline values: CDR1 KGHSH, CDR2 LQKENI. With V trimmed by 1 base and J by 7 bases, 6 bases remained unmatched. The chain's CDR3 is CASSPRDRLGEQYF. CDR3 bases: TGTGCCAGCTCACCACGGGACAGGTTAGGAGAGCAGTACTTC.

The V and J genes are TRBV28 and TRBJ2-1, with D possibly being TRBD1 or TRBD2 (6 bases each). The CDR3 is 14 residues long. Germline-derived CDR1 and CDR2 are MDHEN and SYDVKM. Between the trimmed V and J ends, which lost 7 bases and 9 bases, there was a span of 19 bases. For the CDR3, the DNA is TGTGCCAGCATCCCTGCAAGGGGGGACGGTGAGCAGTTCTTC. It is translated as CASIPARGDGEQFF.

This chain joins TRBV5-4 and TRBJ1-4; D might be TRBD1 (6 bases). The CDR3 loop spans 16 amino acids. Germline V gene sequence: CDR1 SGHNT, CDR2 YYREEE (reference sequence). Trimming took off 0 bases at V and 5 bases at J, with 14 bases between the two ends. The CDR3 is CASSLGPGGVNEKLFF. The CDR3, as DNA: TGTGCCAGCAGCTTGGGTCCCGGGGGCGTCAATGAAAAACTGTTTTTT.

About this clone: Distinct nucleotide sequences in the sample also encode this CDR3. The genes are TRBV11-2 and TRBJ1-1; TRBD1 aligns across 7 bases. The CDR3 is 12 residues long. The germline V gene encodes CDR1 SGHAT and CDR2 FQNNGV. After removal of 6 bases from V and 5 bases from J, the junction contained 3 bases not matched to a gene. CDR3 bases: TGTGCCAGCAGTCGACAGGGAACTGAAGCTTTCTTT. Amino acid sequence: CASSRQGTEAFF.

This CDR3 is CASSPESGYTF. The DNA for the CDR3 is TGTGCCAGCTCCCCGGAGAGTGGCTACACCTTC. The chain joins TRBV2 to TRBJ1-2; D remains ambiguous. From germline, CDR1 is SNHLY and CDR2 FYNNEI. The CDR3 consists of 11 residues. V was cut by 8 bases and J by 7 bases, with 11 bases left in between. The whole variable domain, filled in from reference TRBV2 and TRBJ1-2, reads EPEVTQTPSHQVTQMGQEVILRCVPISNHLYFYWYRQILGQKVEFLVSFYNNEISEKSEIFDDQFSVERPDGSNFTLKIRSTKLEDSAMYFCASSPESGYTFGSGTRLTVV.

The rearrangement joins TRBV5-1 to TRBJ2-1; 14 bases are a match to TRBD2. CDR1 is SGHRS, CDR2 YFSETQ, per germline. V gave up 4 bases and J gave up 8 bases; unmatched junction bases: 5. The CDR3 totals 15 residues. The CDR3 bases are TGCGCCAGCAGCGTGGGACTAGCGGGAGTTGATGAGCAGTTCTTC. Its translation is CASSVGLAGVDEQFF.

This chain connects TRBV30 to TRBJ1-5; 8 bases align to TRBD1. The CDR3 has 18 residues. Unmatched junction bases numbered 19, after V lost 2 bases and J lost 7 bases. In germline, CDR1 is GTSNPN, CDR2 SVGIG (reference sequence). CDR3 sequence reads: CAWSPRTGTRMVYQPQHF. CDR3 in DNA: TGTGCCTGGAGTCCAAGGACAGGGACCCGAATGGTCTACCAGCCCCAGCATTTT. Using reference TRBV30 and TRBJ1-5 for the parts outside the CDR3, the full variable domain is SQTIHQWPATLVQPVGSPLSLECTVEGTSNPNLYWYRQAAGRGLQLLFYSVGIGQISSEVPQNLSASRPQDRQFILSSKKLLLSDSGFYLCAWSPRTGTRMVYQPQHFGDGTRLSIL.

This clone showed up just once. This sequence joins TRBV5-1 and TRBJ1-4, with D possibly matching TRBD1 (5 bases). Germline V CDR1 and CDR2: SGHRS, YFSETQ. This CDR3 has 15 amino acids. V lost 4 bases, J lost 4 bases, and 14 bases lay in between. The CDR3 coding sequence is TGCGCCAGCAGCAATCTCGGGGGGATTAATGAAAAACTGTTTTTT. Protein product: CASSNLGGINEKLFF.

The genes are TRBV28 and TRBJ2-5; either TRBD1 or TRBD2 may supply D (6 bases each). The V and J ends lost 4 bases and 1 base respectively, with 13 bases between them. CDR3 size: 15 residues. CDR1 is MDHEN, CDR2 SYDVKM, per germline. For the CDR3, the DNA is TGTGCCAGCAGTTCCGGGGGCAAACCCCAAGAGACCCAGTACTTC. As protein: CASSSGGKPQETQYF.

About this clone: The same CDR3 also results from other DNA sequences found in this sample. CDR3 amino acids: CASSYLGGYGYTF. CDR3 DNA: TGTGCCAGCAGTTACCTTGGGGGCTATGGCTACACCTTC. This chain joins TRBV6-5 and TRBJ1-2; tentative D call: TRBD1 (5 bases). This CDR3 comprises 13 residues. Germline-derived CDR1 and CDR2 are MNHEY and SVGAGI. The V and J ends lost 2 bases and 4 bases respectively, with 8 bases between them.

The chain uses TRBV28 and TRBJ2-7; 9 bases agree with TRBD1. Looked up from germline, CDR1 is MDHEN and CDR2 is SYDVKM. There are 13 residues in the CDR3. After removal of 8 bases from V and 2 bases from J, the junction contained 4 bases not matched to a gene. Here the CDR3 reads CASLTGGAYEQYF. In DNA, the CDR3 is TGTGCCAGCTTGACAGGGGGTGCCTACGAGCAGTACTTC.

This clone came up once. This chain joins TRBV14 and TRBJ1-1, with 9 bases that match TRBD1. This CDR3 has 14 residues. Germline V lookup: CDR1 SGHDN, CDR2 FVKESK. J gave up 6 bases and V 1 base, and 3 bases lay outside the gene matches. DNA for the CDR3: TGTGCCAGCAGCCAAGCCACAGGGGGCTCTGAAGCTTTCTTT. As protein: CASSQATGGSEAFF.

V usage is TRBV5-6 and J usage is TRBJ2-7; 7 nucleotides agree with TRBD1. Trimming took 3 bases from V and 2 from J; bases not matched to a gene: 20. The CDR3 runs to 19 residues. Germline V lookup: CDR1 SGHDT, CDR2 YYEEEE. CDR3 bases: TGTGCCAGCAGCTCCAACCTGCGGTTCGGGACGGACAGGCCCTACGAGCAGTACTTC. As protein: CASSSNLRFGTDRPYEQYF.

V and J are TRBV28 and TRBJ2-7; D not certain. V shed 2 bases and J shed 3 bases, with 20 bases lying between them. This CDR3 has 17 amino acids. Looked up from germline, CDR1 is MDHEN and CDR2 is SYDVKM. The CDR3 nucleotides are TGTGCCAGCAGTTTACTCTACGGGCAGGCTAACCACTACGAGCAGTACTTC. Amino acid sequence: CASSLLYGQANHYEQYF.

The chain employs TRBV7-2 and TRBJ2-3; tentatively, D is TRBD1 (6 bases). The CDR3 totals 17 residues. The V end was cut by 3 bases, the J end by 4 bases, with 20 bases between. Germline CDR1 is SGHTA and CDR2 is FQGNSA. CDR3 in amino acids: CASSFPRGITGSDTQYF. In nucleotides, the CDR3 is TGTGCCAGCAGCTTCCCCAGGGGCATCACAGGGTCAGATACGCAGTATTTT. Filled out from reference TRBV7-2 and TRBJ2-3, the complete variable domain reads GAGVSQSPSNKVTEKGKDVELRCDPISGHTALYWYRQSLGQGLEFLIYFQGNSAPDKSGLPSDRFSAERTGGSVSTLTIQRTQQEDSAVYLCASSFPRGITGSDTQYFGPGTRLTVL.

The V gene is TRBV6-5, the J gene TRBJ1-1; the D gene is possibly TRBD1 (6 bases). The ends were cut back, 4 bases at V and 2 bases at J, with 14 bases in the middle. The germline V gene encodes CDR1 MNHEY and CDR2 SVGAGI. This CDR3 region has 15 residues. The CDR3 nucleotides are TGTGCCAGCAGTTCGGGGGGGGGCCTAAACACTGAAGCTTTCTTT. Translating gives CASSSGGGLNTEAFF.

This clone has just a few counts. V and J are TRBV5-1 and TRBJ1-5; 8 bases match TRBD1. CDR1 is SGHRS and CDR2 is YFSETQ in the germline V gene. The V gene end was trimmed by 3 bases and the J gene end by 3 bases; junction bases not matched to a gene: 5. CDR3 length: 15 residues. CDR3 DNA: TGCGCCAGCAGCTCTGGACAGGGCCTCAATCAGCCCCAGCATTTT. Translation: CASSSGQGLNQPQHF.

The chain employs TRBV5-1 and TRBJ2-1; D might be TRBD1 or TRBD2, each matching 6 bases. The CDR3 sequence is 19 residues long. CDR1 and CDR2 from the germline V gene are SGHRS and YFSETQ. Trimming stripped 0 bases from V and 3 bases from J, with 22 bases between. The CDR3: CASSLDRRPRGGGYNEQFF. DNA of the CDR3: TGCGCCAGCAGCTTGGACCGCAGGCCGCGAGGGGGAGGCTACAATGAGCAGTTCTTC.

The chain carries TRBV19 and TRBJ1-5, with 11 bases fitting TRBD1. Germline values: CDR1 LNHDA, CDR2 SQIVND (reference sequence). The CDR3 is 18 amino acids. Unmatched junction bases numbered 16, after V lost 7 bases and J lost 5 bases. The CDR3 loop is CASNGGQGGIAMHQPQHF. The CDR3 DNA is TGTGCCAGTAATGGGGGACAGGGGGGTATCGCAATGCATCAGCCCCAGCATTTT. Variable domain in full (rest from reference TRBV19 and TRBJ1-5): DGGITQSPKYLFRKEGQNVTLSCEQNLNHDAMYWYRQDPGQGLRLIYYSQIVNDFQKGDIAEGYSVSREKKESFPLTVTSAQKNPTAFYLCASNGGQGGIAMHQPQHFGDGTRLSIL.

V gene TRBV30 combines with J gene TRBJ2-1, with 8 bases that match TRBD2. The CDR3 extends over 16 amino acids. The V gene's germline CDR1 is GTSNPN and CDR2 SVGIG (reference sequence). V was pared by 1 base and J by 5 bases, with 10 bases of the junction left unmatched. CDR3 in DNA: TGTGCCTGGAGTGGCGAGAGCGGGAGCCCGCACAATGAGCAGTTCTTC. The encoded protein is CAWSGESGSPHNEQFF.

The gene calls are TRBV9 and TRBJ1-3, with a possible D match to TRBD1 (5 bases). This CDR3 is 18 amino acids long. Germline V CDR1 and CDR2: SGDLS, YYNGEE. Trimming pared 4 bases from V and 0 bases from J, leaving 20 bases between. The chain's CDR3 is CASSPSGTPTYSGNTIYF. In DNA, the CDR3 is TGTGCCAGCAGCCCATCGGGGACCCCAACATACTCTGGAAACACCATATATTTT.

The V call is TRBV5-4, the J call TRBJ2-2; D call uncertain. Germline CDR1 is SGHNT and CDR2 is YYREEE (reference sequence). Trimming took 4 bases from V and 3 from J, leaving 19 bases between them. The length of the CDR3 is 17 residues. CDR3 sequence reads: CASSPPPPGADTGELFF. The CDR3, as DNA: TGTGCCAGCAGCCCGCCCCCTCCCGGTGCGGACACCGGGGAGCTGTTTTTT.